One sample yielded the 29 T cell receptor beta chains listed below, sequenced in a study of cytomegalovirus exposure and HLA in healthy donors. The PCR contained 60 Vbeta and 13 Jbeta primers. Using immunoSEQ multiplex PCR, the repertoire was profiled, and TCRdb retains in-frame clones only, with some absent. The sample consists of some 180,000 clones, 75% to 90% of them appearing once. Sequencing was performed on PBMCs. These receptors came from a male donor in good health and CMV-seronegative.

The J gene is TRBJ1-4, the V gene TRBV15; 7 nucleotides match TRBD1. The CDR3 runs to 18 residues. The ends lost 0 bases at V and 0 bases at J; junction bases unmatched: 7. Germline assignment: CDR1 LNHNV and CDR2 YYDKDF (reference sequence). The CDR3 nucleotides are TGTGCCACCAGCAGAGATCGGGGGACAGCTACAACTAATGAAAAACTGTTTTTT. Translated: CATSRDRGTATTNEKLFF.

The chain employs TRBV6-5 and TRBJ2-7; possible D gene TRBD2, 6 bases. V lost 8 bases and J 1 base, leaving 12 bases between the germline ends. The length of the CDR3 is 13 residues. Germline-derived CDR1 and CDR2 are MNHEY and SVGAGI. The CDR3 DNA reads as TGTGCCAGCCTAGACGGGGGTTCCTACGAGCAGTACTTC. Its protein product is CASLDGGSYEQYF.

The CDR3: CAWSRGNYGYTF. The CDR3 coding sequence is TGTGCCTGGAGTAGGGGGAACTATGGCTACACCTTC. J is TRBJ1-2 and V is TRBV30; TRBD1 is a possible D gene (6 bases). The CDR3 has 12 amino acids. Deletions cut 2 bases from V and 2 bases from J, with 6 bases between. From germline, CDR1 is GTSNPN and CDR2 SVGIG (reference sequence).

The V call is TRBV4-1, the J call TRBJ2-4; a weak D match, TRBD2 (6 bases). CDR3 length: 14 residues. Germline lookup yields CDR1 MGHRA and CDR2 YSYEKL. V lost 4 bases and J lost 9, with 16 bases in between. CDR3 sequence reads: CASSPAQREAIQYF. The CDR3 DNA is TGCGCCAGCAGCCCGGCCCAAAGGGAGGCCATTCAGTACTTC.

The chain couples TRBV19 to TRBJ1-6; 7 bases map to TRBD1. This CDR3 has 15 amino acids. Germline trimming cut 6 bases from V and 4 bases from J; bases unmatched to any gene: 6. CDR1 and CDR2 from the germline V gene are LNHDA and SQIVND (reference sequence). The CDR3 bases are TGTGCCAGTAGGCCGCAGGGGGTATATAATTCACCCCTCCACTTT. This sequence encodes CASRPQGVYNSPLHF. Combining the CDR3 with reference TRBV19 and TRBJ1-6 gives the whole variable domain DGGITQSPKYLFRKEGQNVTLSCEQNLNHDAMYWYRQDPGQGLRLIYYSQIVNDFQKGDIAEGYSVSREKKESFPLTVTSAQKNPTAFYLCASRPQGVYNSPLHFGNGTRLTVT.

V is TRBV5-1 and J is TRBJ1-1; a weak D match, TRBD1 (6 bases). Germline CDR1 is SGHRS and CDR2 is YFSETQ. CDR3 size: 16 residues. Trimming left V 0 bases short and J 3 bases short, with 15 bases between. This CDR3 reads CASSLAPAGAHTEAFF. The CDR3 DNA is TGCGCCAGCAGCTTGGCCCCGGCAGGGGCCCACACTGAAGCTTTCTTT.

The chain joins TRBV5-1 to TRBJ2-4; possible D gene TRBD1, 6 bases. V lost 3 bases, J lost 3 bases, and 19 bases lay in between. In germline, CDR1 is SGHRS, CDR2 YFSETQ. This CDR3 is 17 amino acids long. The CDR3: CASSSDSRSLGKNIQYF. Here the CDR3 DNA reads TGCGCCAGCAGCTCGGACAGTCGGAGCCTTGGCAAAAACATTCAGTACTTC.

The chain joins TRBV9 to TRBJ2-5, with a tentative D call TRBD1 (5 bases). This CDR3 spans 15 amino acids. Germline V CDR1 and CDR2: SGDLS, YYNGEE. Trimming stripped 0 bases from V and 4 bases from J, with 13 bases between. Here the CDR3 DNA reads TGTGCCAGCAGCGTAGCCCCTGGAGACAGAGAGACCCAGTACTTC. The encoded protein is CASSVAPGDRETQYF.

The chain joins TRBV2 to TRBJ1-1; D is unresolved. Germline V lookup: CDR1 SNHLY, CDR2 FYNNEI. CDR3 length equals 13 residues. The V and J ends lost 3 bases and 1 base respectively, with 6 bases between them. The CDR3 loop reads CASSDTGNTEAFF. For the CDR3, the DNA is TGTGCCAGCAGTGATACGGGGAACACTGAAGCTTTCTTT. Complete variable domain (other parts from reference TRBV2 and TRBJ1-1): EPEVTQTPSHQVTQMGQEVILRCVPISNHLYFYWYRQILGQKVEFLVSFYNNEISEKSEIFDDQFSVERPDGSNFTLKIRSTKLEDSAMYFCASSDTGNTEAFFGQGTRLTVV.

This clone appeared a single time. This sequence joins TRBV6-1 and TRBJ1-2; 7 bases are shared with TRBD1. The ends lost 6 bases at V and 4 bases at J; junction bases unmatched: 5. Looked up from germline, CDR1 is MNHNS and CDR2 is SASEGT. This CDR3 has 13 residues. DNA of the CDR3: TGTGCCAGCAGGGCGGGACAGAGCTATGGCTACACCTTC. It is translated as CASRAGQSYGYTF.

This clone was found once. The V gene is TRBV7-2, the J gene TRBJ2-7, with TRBD2 matching 9 bases. Per germline, CDR1 SGHTA and CDR2 FQGNSA. V shed 4 bases, J shed 6 bases, and the junction held 7 bases outside the gene matches. The CDR3 length is 14 residues. The CDR3 sequence is CASSWGGGAREQYF. CDR3 in DNA: TGTGCCAGCAGCTGGGGCGGGGGGGCCCGCGAGCAGTACTTC.

CDR3 bases: TGCGCCAGCAGCGACAGGGTCTATAATTCACCCCTCCACTTT. Translation gives CASSDRVYNSPLHF. This chain connects TRBV4-1 to TRBJ1-6; TRBD1 matches 7 bases. V was clipped by 5 bases and J by 3 bases; unmatched bases: 1. CDR1 MGHRA and CDR2 YSYEKL come from the germline V gene. The CDR3 spans 14 residues.

The genes are TRBV30 and TRBJ2-2; D call uncertain. This CDR3 is 15 amino acids long. Per the germline V gene, CDR1 is GTSNPN and CDR2 is SVGIG (reference sequence). V lost 2 bases and J lost 0, with 10 bases in between. The CDR3 region is CAWSRVGPNTGELFF. In nucleotides, the CDR3 is TGTGCCTGGAGTCGGGTCGGCCCGAACACCGGGGAGCTGTTTTTT.

The chain has TRBV7-9 and TRBJ2-1, with 8 bases aligning to TRBD2. The germline gives CDR1 SEHNR, CDR2 FQNEAQ (reference sequence). The CDR3 runs to 14 residues. V shed 4 bases, J shed 10 bases, and the junction held 9 bases outside the gene matches. Here the CDR3 DNA reads TGTGCCAGCAGCTCGGGACTAGTCTTCGGGGAGCAGTTCTTC. Amino acids: CASSSGLVFGEQFF.

V gene TRBV9 combines with J gene TRBJ1-4, with a possible D match to TRBD1 (6 bases). Trimming cost V 4 bases and J 8 bases, with 24 bases left between them. Germline-derived CDR1 and CDR2 are SGDLS and YYNGEE. This CDR3 has 17 residues. CDR3 sequence reads: CASSSRDGGRGVEKLFF. CDR3 DNA sequence: TGTGCCAGCAGCTCCCGGGACGGGGGGCGAGGAGTGGAAAAACTGTTTTTT.

In the case of this clone: Within the sample, other DNA sequences also encode this same CDR3. The rearrangement uses TRBV5-1 and TRBJ2-5, with D possibly being TRBD2 (5 bases). The germline gives CDR1 SGHRS, CDR2 YFSETQ. The CDR3 sequence is 12 residues long. V lost 3 bases and J 5 bases, leaving 8 bases between the germline ends. Here the CDR3 reads CASSYGGETQYF. The CDR3 DNA is TGCGCCAGCAGCTACGGCGGGGAGACCCAGTACTTC.

The rearrangement uses TRBV30 and TRBJ1-5, with no clear D. Germline lookup yields CDR1 GTSNPN and CDR2 SVGIG (reference sequence). V lost 0 bases, J lost 3 bases, and 3 bases lay in between. The CDR3 is 12 residues long. The CDR3 DNA is TGTGCCTGGAGTGTCAACAATCAGCCCCAGCATTTT. As protein: CAWSVNNQPQHF.

The chain links TRBV19 to TRBJ1-2; 11 positions agree with TRBD1. V lost 6 bases and J lost 5; bases outside the gene matches: 11. In germline, CDR1 is LNHDA, CDR2 SQIVND (reference sequence). The CDR3 consists of 16 residues. The CDR3 DNA follows: TGTGCCAGTAGCCATTATCGGACAGGGGGCGGATATGGCTACACCTTC. Protein product: CASSHYRTGGGYGYTF.

This clone showed up just once. The V call is TRBV6-1, the J call TRBJ1-1; possible D gene TRBD1, 5 bases. Trimming took 1 base from V and 3 from J, leaving 12 bases between them. This CDR3 contains 15 residues. CDR1 is MNHNS, CDR2 SASEGT, per germline. CDR3 coding DNA: TGTGCCAGCAGTGAAGACGGGGGTCTTTACACTGAAGCTTTCTTT. Translated, it gives CASSEDGGLYTEAFF.

This chain connects TRBV9 to TRBJ2-7; 9 bases fit TRBD2. The CDR3 runs to 15 residues. V trimming: 2 bases; J trimming: 4 bases; junction bases outside the gene matches: 7. Germline V gene data show CDR1 as SGDLS and CDR2 as YYNGEE. The CDR3 coding sequence is TGTGCCAGCAGCGTTGGAAGCGGGGGGCAGTACGAGCAGTACTTC. Protein: CASSVGSGGQYEQYF.

The rearrangement joins TRBV5-5 to TRBJ2-7; 15 bases agree with TRBD2. V was clipped by 4 bases and J by 2 bases; unmatched bases: 7. The germline CDR1 and CDR2 sequences are SGHKS and YYEKEE (reference sequence). The CDR3 consists of 17 residues. CDR3 nucleotides: TGTGCCAGCAGCCTAGGACTAGCGGGGGGGATAGCCTACGAGCAGTACTTC. Encoded protein: CASSLGLAGGIAYEQYF.

The rearrangement joins TRBV27 to TRBJ2-7; maybe TRBD2 (6 bases). The CDR3 runs 14 residues. Germline CDR1 is MNHEY and CDR2 is SMNVEV (reference sequence). The V and J ends lost 0 bases and 6 bases respectively, with 12 bases between them. The CDR3 protein is CASSLSGGRLEQYF. The CDR3, as DNA: TGTGCCAGCAGTTTATCGGGGGGACGCCTCGAGCAGTACTTC.

V usage is TRBV25-1 and J usage is TRBJ2-5; 12 nucleotides agree with TRBD2. CDR3 size: 13 residues. Germline-derived CDR1 and CDR2 are MGHDK and SYGVNS. The V gene end was trimmed by 10 bases and the J gene end by 12 bases; junction bases not matched to a gene: 12. CDR3 region: CATSTSGGSEEYF. Here the CDR3 DNA reads TGTGCCACCTCGACTAGCGGGGGATCCGAGGAGTACTTC. The full variable domain, with the rest looked up from reference TRBV25-1 and TRBJ2-5, is EADIYQTPRYLVIGTGKKITLECSQTMGHDKMYWYQQDPGMELHLIHYSYGVNSTEKGDLSSESTVSRIRTEHFPLTLESARPSHTSQYLCATSTSGGSEEYFGPGTRLLVL.

About this clone: At one end, the junction sequence differs from germline, possibly due to a read error. The chain recombines TRBV10-3 with TRBJ1-4; D is unclear. Germline V gives CDR1 ENHRY, CDR2 SYGVKD. The CDR3 has 13 residues. The CDR3 DNA reads as TGTGCCGTCAGTCCCTCAGTGTTTGAAAAACTGTTTTTT. Protein product: CAVSPSVFEKLFF.

V usage is TRBV20-1 and J usage is TRBJ1-2, with D unresolved. Germline values: CDR1 DFQATT, CDR2 SNEGSKA (reference sequence). Trimming took off 8 bases at V and 8 bases at J, with 15 bases between the two ends. The CDR3 has 11 residues. Here the CDR3 DNA reads TGCAGTCCCCCGAAGGCGGTGGGCTACACCTTC. Residues: CSPPKAVGYTF.

The chain employs TRBV10-3 and TRBJ2-5, with a weak D call TRBD1 (6 bases). Germline CDR1 ENHRY, CDR2 SYGVKD. V was clipped by 3 bases and J by 5 bases, with 13 bases between them. This CDR3 contains 14 residues. The CDR3 region has the DNA TGTGCCATCAGTGACCCGACAGGTGGGGAGACCCAGTACTTC. Its translation: CAISDPTGGETQYF.

This chain uses TRBV27 with TRBJ2-7; TRBD1 might be the D (6 bases). The CDR3 is made up of 15 amino acids. The germline CDR1 and CDR2 sequences are MNHEY and SMNVEV (reference sequence). Trimming removed 3 bases at V and 4 bases at J, with 16 bases between. The CDR3 region has the DNA TGTGCCAGCAGTTTCACGATAGGGGGTCTGTACGAGCAGTACTTC. This translates into CASSFTIGGLYEQYF.

The rearrangement joins TRBV7-6 to TRBJ2-3, with TRBD1 as a possible D gene (5 bases). The CDR3 has 15 residues. V gave up 2 bases and J gave up 4 bases, with 13 bases separating them. Germline V gene data show CDR1 as SGHVS and CDR2 as FNYEAQ. The CDR3 is CASSLLRVGPDTQYF. The CDR3, as DNA: TGTGCCAGCAGCTTACTCAGGGTCGGTCCAGATACGCAGTATTTT.

The chain employs TRBV5-1 and TRBJ2-2; 9 bases fit TRBD1. CDR3 length: 16 amino acids. Germline assignment: CDR1 SGHRS and CDR2 YFSETQ. The V and J ends lost 0 bases and 5 bases, in that order; junction bases with no gene match: 5. This CDR3 reads CASSLAGQGGTGELFF. CDR3 nucleotide sequence: TGCGCCAGCAGCTTGGCGGGACAGGGAGGAACCGGGGAGCTGTTTTTT. The variable domain in full, with the rest retrieved from reference TRBV5-1 and TRBJ2-2, is KAGVTQTPRYLIKTRGQQVTLSCSPISGHRSVSWYQQTPGQGLQFLFEYFSETQRNKGNFPGRFSGRQFSNSRSEMNVSTLELGDSALYLCASSLAGQGGTGELFFGEGSRLTVL.